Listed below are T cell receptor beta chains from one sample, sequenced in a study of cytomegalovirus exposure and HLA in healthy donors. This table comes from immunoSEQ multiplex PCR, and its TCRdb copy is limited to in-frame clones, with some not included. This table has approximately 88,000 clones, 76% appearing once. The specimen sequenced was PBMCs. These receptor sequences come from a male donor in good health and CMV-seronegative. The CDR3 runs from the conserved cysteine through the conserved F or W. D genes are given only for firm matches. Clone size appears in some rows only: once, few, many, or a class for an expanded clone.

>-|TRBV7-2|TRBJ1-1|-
CASSLVALGDTEAFF
TGTGCCAGCAGCTTGGTCGCCCTAGGGGACACTGAAGCTTTCTTT
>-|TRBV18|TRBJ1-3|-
CASSPDRIPGNTIYF
TGTGCCAGCTCACCCGACAGGATCCCTGGAAACACCATATATTTT
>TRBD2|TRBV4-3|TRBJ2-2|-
CASSRQFSGGTNTGELFF
TGCGCCAGCAGCCGCCAGTTTAGCGGGGGGACGAACACCGGGGAGCTGTTTTTT
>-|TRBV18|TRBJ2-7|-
CASSPNFYEQYF
TGTGCCAGCTCACCGAACTTCTACGAGCAGTACTTC
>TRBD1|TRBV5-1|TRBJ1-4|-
CASSGTGLANEKLFF
TGCGCCAGCAGCGGGACAGGGCTAGCTAATGAAAAACTGTTTTTT
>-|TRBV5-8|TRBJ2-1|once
CASTPTPGRQFF
TGTGCCAGCACCCCGACCCCTGGGAGGCAGTTCTTC
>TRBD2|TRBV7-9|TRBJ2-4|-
CASSSGRGVLNSQYF
TGTGCCAGCAGCTCCGGGAGGGGAGTCTTAAACAGTCAGTACTTC
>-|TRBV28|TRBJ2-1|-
CASTSAGRDNEQFF
TGTGCCAGCACCTCGGCGGGTAGGGATAATGAGCAGTTCTTC
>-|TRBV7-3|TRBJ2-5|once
CASSLTQGGKETQYF
TGTGCCAGCAGCTTAACACAGGGGGGGAAAGAGACCCAGTACTTC
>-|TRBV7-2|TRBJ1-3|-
CASSQAGAGNTIYF
TGTGCCAGCAGCCAGGCAGGGGCTGGAAACACCATATATTTT
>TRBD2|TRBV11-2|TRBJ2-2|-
CASSQGTSGNTGELFF
TGTGCCAGCAGCCAAGGGACTAGCGGGAACACCGGGGAGCTGTTTTTT
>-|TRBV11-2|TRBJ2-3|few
CASSSSTDTQYF
TGTGCCAGCAGCTCTAGCACAGATACGCAGTATTTT
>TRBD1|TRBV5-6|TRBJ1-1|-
CASSPTGVYTEAFF
TGTGCCAGCAGCCCCACAGGGGTGTACACTGAAGCTTTCTTT
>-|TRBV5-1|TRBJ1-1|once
CASSQHEGTEAFF
TGCGCCAGCTCGCAGCATGAGGGCACTGAAGCTTTCTTT
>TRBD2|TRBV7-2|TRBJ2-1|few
CASSKFIERGGPNEQFF
TGTGCCAGCAGCAAATTTATTGAGCGGGGGGGCCCCAATGAGCAGTTCTTC
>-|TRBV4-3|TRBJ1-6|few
CASSQDGGVSPLHF
TGCGCCAGCAGCCAAGATGGGGGGGTTTCACCCCTCCACTTT
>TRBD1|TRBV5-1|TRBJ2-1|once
CASSIRDRPFF
TGCGCCAGCAGCATCCGGGACAGACCGTTCTTC
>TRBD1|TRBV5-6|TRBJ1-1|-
CASSPTGYYAEAFF
TGTGCCAGCAGCCCGACAGGGTATTACGCTGAAGCTTTCTTT
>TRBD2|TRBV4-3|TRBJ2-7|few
CASSQDRLADTYEQYF
TGCGCCAGCAGCCAAGATAGACTAGCGGACACCTACGAGCAGTACTTC
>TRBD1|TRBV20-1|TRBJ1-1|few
CSAKLDRVPFF
TGCAGTGCTAAACTGGACAGGGTACCTTTCTTT
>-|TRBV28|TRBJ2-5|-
CASSSPNQETQYF
TGTGCCAGCAGTTCCCCCAACCAAGAGACCCAGTACTTC
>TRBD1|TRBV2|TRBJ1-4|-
CASRPGQGKLTNEKLFF
TGTGCCAGCAGGCCGGGACAGGGGAAATTAACTAATGAAAAACTGTTTTTT
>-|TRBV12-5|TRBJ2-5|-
CASGSPGGGGSLETQYF
TGTGCTAGTGGTTCCCCTGGGGGCGGGGGCTCCCTGGAGACCCAGTACTTC
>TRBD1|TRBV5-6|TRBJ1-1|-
CASSPRDRVTTEAFF
TGTGCCAGCAGCCCTAGGGACAGGGTGACCACTGAAGCTTTCTTT
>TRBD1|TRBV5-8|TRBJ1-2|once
CASSPGQLLFSYTF
TGTGCCAGCAGCCCGGGACAGTTGTTATTCAGCTACACCTTC
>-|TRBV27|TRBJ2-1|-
CASSSQGYNEQFF
TGTGCCAGCAGTTCCCAGGGGTACAATGAGCAGTTCTTC
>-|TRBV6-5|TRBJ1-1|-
CASTLTGTEAFF
TGTGCCAGCACTCTAACAGGGACTGAAGCTTTCTTT
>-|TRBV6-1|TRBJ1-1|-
CASSQTPNTEAFF
TGTGCCAGCAGTCAGACACCGAACACTGAAGCTTTCTTT
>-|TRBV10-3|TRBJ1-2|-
CAISESNGQQSGVPYGYTF
TGTGCCATCAGTGAGTCGAACGGACAGCAGTCCGGAGTCCCTTATGGCTACACCTTC
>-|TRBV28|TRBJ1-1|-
CASSRDASAGRVEAFF
TGTGCCAGCAGTCGTGACGCCTCTGCGGGCCGGGTCGAAGCTTTCTTT
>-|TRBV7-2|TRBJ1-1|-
CASSYATVNTEAFF
TGTGCCAGCAGCTATGCTACAGTGAACACTGAAGCTTTCTTT
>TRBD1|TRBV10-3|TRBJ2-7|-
CAIRGTGDEQYF
TGTGCCATCAGGGGCACAGGGGACGAGCAGTACTTC
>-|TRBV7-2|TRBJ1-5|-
CASSPPDQPQHF
TGTGCCAGCAGCCCCCCGGATCAGCCCCAGCATTTT
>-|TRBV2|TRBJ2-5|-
CASTPAGETQYF
TGTGCCAGCACGCCGGCGGGAGAGACCCAGTACTTC
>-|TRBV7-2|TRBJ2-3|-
CASSPRGSPSTDTQYF
TGTGCCAGCAGCCCCCGCGGTAGCCCTAGCACAGATACGCAGTATTTT
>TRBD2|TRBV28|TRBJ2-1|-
CASGSGGANEQFF
TGTGCCAGCGGGAGCGGGGGGGCAAATGAGCAGTTCTTC
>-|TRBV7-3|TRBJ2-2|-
CASSLDIDNTGELFF
TGTGCCAGCAGCTTAGACATCGATAACACCGGGGAGCTGTTTTTT
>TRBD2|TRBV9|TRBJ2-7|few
CASSAGGGGAYEQYF
TGTGCCAGCAGCGCTGGGGGGGGAGGGGCCTACGAGCAGTACTTC
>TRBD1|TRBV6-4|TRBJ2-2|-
CASSKNPGTGGSNTGELFF
TGTGCCAGCAGTAAAAATCCCGGGACAGGGGGAAGTAACACCGGGGAGCTGTTTTTT
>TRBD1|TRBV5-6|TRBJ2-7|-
CASSLGTGGEVVLSYEQYF
TGTGCCAGCAGCTTGGGGACAGGGGGTGAAGTTGTTCTCTCCTACGAGCAGTACTTC
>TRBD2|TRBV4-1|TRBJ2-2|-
CASSQGAGLVMGELFF
TGCGCCAGCAGCCAAGGGGCTGGACTAGTAATGGGGGAGCTGTTTTTT
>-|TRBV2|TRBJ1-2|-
CASSVPGSGYGYTF
TGTGCCAGCAGTGTCCCTGGGTCGGGATATGGCTACACCTTC
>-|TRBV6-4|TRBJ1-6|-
CASSLDGGVGNSPLHF
TGTGCCAGCAGCTTAGACGGGGGTGTTGGTAATTCACCCCTCCACTTT
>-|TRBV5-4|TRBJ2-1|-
CASSFRGRTYNEQFF
TGTGCCAGCAGCTTTAGGGGGAGAACCTACAATGAGCAGTTCTTC
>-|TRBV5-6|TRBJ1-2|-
CASSPGGGGNYGYTF
TGTGCCAGCAGCCCGGGAGGCGGGGGAAACTATGGCTACACCTTC
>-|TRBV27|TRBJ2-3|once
CASSLRLLDTQYF
TGTGCCAGCAGTTTAAGACTTTTGGATACGCAGTATTTT
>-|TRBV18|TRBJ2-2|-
CASSPTRQAGELFF
TGTGCCAGCTCACCAACACGCCAGGCCGGGGAGCTGTTTTTT
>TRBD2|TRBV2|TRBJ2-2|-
CASLLGLARTGELFF
TGTGCCAGCCTCCTGGGACTAGCCCGCACCGGGGAGCTGTTTTTT
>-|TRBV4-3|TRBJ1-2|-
CASSQEPGLSLVETF
TGCGCCAGCAGCCAAGAGCCGGGACTCTCTTTAGTTGAAACCTTC
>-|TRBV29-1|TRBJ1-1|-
CSVDGGGTEAFF
TGCAGCGTTGATGGGGGGGGCACTGAAGCTTTCTTT
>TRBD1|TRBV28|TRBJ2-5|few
CASSVPGGIETQYF
TGTGCCAGCAGCGTCCCAGGGGGTATCGAGACCCAGTACTTC
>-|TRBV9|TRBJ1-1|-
CASSLHTGNTEAFF
TGTGCCAGCAGCTTACACACGGGGAACACTGAAGCTTTCTTT